Included here is one T cell receptor (beta chain) sequence, with context. Its specificity is not known. Germline V gives CDR1 SGHTA, CDR2 FQGNSA. CDR3 length equals 16 residues. This sample was included in a study of cytomegalovirus exposure and HLA in healthy donors. The study's findings and limits: Some TCR beta chains (about 170 of them) were listed as cytomegalovirus-associated.

60 Vbeta and 13 Jbeta primers were used in PCR. The method was immunoSEQ multiplex PCR; TCRdb's version includes in-frame clones alone and lacks a portion of them. The table lists 180,000 or so clones, roughly 74% of them singletons, with about 8% in the top ten. Sequenced material: PBMCs. The rearrangement links TRBV7-2 to TRBJ2-5; TRBD2 matches at 12 bases. Judging by the DNA end, TRBJ2-7 fits better; the J call may be wrong. This sequence originates from a woman between 35 and 50 years old in good health and CMV-seropositive. The CDR3 reads CASSLVASGRAYEQYF. CDR3 DNA: TGTGCCAGCAGCTTAGTCGCTAGCGGGAGGGCCTACGAGCAGTACTTC.